This is a list of T cell receptor beta chains from one sample in a study of cytomegalovirus exposure and HLA in healthy donors. Profiled with immunoSEQ multiplex PCR; TCRdb holds only in-frame clones, not every one. The profile shows 100,000 to 140,000 clones, around 77% of them singletons. Sequencing was done on a sample of PBMCs. The receptor source for this set is a male donor in good health and CMV-seronegative. Both conserved end residues are part of each CDR3. The D gene is left open where the match is weak. Clone size is shown for a subset of rows, as once, few, many or a class of expanded clone.

>TRBD2|.|16|TRBJ2-1|TRBV11-3
CASSPRGLATYNEQFF
TGTGCCAGCAGCCCCAGGGGACTAGCAACTTACAATGAGCAGTTCTTC
>TRBD1|.|14|TRBJ1-2|TRBV7-6
CASSLQGAGYGYTF
TGTGCCAGCAGCCTCCAGGGGGCTGGCTATGGCTACACCTTC
>TRBD2|.|15|TRBJ2-1|TRBV19
CASSLSGRGVNEQFF
TGTGCCAGTAGTCTTAGCGGGAGGGGGGTCAATGAGCAGTTCTTC
>.|.|14|TRBJ2-7|TRBV10-2
CASSDRDKSYEQYF
TGCGCCAGCAGTGACAGGGACAAGTCCTACGAGCAGTACTTC
>.|.|15|TRBJ1-3|TRBV5-1
CASSPRGLSGNTIYF
TGCGCCAGCAGCCCACGGGGACTCTCTGGAAACACCATATATTTT
>.|.|18|TRBJ2-2|TRBV7-9
CASTDLYRTEGETGELFF
TGTGCCAGCACCGACCTTTATCGGACAGAAGGCGAGACCGGGGAGCTGTTTTTT
>TRBD2|.|13|TRBJ2-3|TRBV2
CASFSGRADTQYF
TGTGCCAGCTTTAGCGGGAGGGCGGATACGCAGTATTTT
>.|once|13|TRBJ1-5|TRBV6-1
CASSEPSRGPQHF
TGTGCCAGCAGTGAACCCTCCCGAGGGCCCCAGCATTTT
>.|.|16|TRBJ2-5|TRBV5-1
CASSLVGQGKQETQYF
TGCGCCAGCAGCTTGGTGGGGCAGGGAAAACAAGAGACCCAGTACTTC
>TRBD2|.|13|TRBJ2-5|TRBV29-1
CSTLAGTQETQYF
TGCAGCACTTTAGCGGGGACACAAGAGACCCAGTACTTC
>TRBD1|once|14|TRBJ2-1|TRBV2
CASMRQGDKNEQFF
TGTGCCAGCATGAGACAGGGGGATAAGAATGAGCAGTTCTTC
>TRBD1|.|15|TRBJ1-4|TRBV6-5
CASSYSPQGGEKLFF
TGTGCCAGCAGTTACTCGCCCCAGGGGGGTGAAAAACTGTTTTTT
>.|.|16|TRBJ2-1|TRBV15
CATSRVEADTYNEQFF
TGTGCCACCAGCAGAGTTGAAGCGGATACCTACAATGAGCAGTTCTTC
>.|.|14|TRBJ2-3|TRBV19
CASRIGASTDTQYF
TGTGCCAGCCGTATAGGGGCTAGCACAGATACGCAGTATTTT
>TRBD2|.|17|TRBJ2-3|TRBV7-9
CASSSRTSGRVSDTQYF
TGTGCCAGCAGCTCGCGGACTAGCGGGAGGGTGTCGGATACGCAGTATTTT
>.|once|14|TRBJ1-5|TRBV29-1
CSVLYGSDSQPQHF
TGCAGCGTTCTATACGGGAGCGACAGTCAGCCCCAGCATTTT
>.|.|15|TRBJ1-2|TRBV27
CASSLSGREGYGYTF
TGTGCCAGCAGTTTATCGGGCAGGGAAGGATATGGCTACACCTTC
>.|once|16|TRBJ1-4|TRBV11-2
CASSYTGISTNEKLFF
TGTGCCAGCAGCTACACAGGGATATCAACTAATGAAAAACTGTTTTTT
>TRBD2|.|17|TRBJ2-7|TRBV27
CASSSRSGREVAYEQYF
TGTGCCAGCAGTTCCCGATCGGGGAGGGAGGTCGCCTACGAGCAGTACTTC
>TRBD1|.|13|TRBJ1-1|TRBV18
CASSPLGQGGAFF
TGTGCCAGCTCACCACTAGGACAGGGGGGAGCTTTCTTT
>.|.|12|TRBJ2-3|TRBV27
CASSRGSDTQYF
TGTGCCAGCAGTCGAGGGTCAGATACGCAGTATTTT
>TRBD1|.|17|TRBJ2-2|TRBV15
CATSRERDRGSTGELFF
TGTGCCACCAGCAGAGAGAGGGACAGGGGGAGCACCGGGGAGCTGTTTTTT
>TRBD2|.|18|TRBJ2-2|TRBV30
CARPAAGGGREDTGELFF
TGTGCCCGACCCGCGGCGGGAGGTGGGAGGGAAGACACCGGGGAGCTGTTTTTT
>.|few|15|TRBJ2-1|TRBV6-4
CASSDSAGSYNEQFF
TGTGCCAGCAGTGACTCAGCGGGCTCCTACAATGAGCAGTTCTTC
>TRBD1|few|19|TRBJ2-6|TRBV4-1
CASSQPTGGGSSGANVLTF
TGCGCCAGCAGCCAGCCCACAGGGGGCGGATCGTCCGGGGCCAACGTCCTGACTTTC
>.|.|16|TRBJ2-5|TRBV7-9
CASSWGPGGYQETQYF
TGTGCCAGCAGCTGGGGCCCAGGGGGGTACCAAGAGACCCAGTACTTC
>.|.|16|TRBJ2-7|TRBV28
CASSPKRRSRSYEQYF
TGTGCCAGCAGTCCAAAGCGGAGGAGCCGTTCCTACGAGCAGTACTTC